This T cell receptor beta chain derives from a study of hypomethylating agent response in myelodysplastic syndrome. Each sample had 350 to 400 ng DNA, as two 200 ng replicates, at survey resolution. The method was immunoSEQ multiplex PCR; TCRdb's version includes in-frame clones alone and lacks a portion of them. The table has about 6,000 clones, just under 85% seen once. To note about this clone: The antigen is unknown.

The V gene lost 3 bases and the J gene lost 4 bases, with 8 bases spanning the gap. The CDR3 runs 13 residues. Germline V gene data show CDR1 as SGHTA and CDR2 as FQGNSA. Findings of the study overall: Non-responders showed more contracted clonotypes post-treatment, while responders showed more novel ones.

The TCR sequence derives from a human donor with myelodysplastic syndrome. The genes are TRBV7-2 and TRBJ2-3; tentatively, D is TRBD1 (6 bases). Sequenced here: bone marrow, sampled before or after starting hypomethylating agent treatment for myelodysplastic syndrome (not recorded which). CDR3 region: CASSLAGADTQYF. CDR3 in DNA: TGTGCCAGCAGCTTGGCAGGGGCAGATACGCAGTATTTT.